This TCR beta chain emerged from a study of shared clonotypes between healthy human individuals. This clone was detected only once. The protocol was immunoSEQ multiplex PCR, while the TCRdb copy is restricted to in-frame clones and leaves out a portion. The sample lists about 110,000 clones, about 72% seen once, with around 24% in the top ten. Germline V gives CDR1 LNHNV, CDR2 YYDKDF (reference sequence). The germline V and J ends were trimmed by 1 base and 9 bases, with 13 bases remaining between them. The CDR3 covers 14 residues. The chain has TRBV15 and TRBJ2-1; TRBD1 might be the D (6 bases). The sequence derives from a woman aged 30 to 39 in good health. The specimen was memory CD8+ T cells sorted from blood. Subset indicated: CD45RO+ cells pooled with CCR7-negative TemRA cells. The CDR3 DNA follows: TGTGCCACCAGCAGAGCGGCAGGGGTTAGTGAGCAGTTCTTC. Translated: CATSRAAGVSEQFF.